Below are 9 T cell receptor beta chains sequenced from a single sample in a study of identical twins. TCRdb used MiXCR to reprocess the 5' RACE reads, holding one entry per CDR3 protein. The sample records about 160,000 distinct CDR3 sequences, 3.5% being singletons. The sequencing sample was made of memory T cells sorted from blood. The receptors originated from a young man in good health.

This clonotype was counted at least ten times. V usage is TRBV5-1 and J usage is TRBJ1-2; 7 bases match TRBD1. Germline V gene lookup returns CDR1 SGHRS and CDR2 YFSETQ. The CDR3 length is 14 residues. The trim removed 2 bases at V and 8 bases at J, leaving 9 bases unmatched. CDR3 protein: CASSLSRDSRGYTF. CDR3 bases: TGCGCCAGCAGCTTAAGCCGGGACAGCCGCGGCTACACCTTC.

This clonotype was recorded at least ten times. The gene calls are TRBV20-1 and TRBJ2-6; possibly TRBD2 for D (5 bases). CDR3 length equals 16 residues. V shed 5 bases and J shed 0 bases, with 14 bases lying between them. Germline CDR1 and CDR2: DFQATT and SNEGSKA (reference sequence). The CDR3 loop is CSALEGSNSGANVLTF. CDR3 DNA sequence: TGCAGTGCTCTAGAGGGCTCCAACTCTGGGGCCAACGTCCTGACTTTC.

The chain couples TRBV12-3 or TRBV12-4 to TRBJ2-3; perhaps TRBD2 as D (7 bases). This CDR3 has 16 residues. The V and J ends lost 2 bases and 0 bases respectively, with 12 bases between them. The CDR3 DNA follows: TGTGCCAGCAGTTTACGGGGGGCAGGAAGCACAGATACGCAGTATTTT. Amino acids: CASSLRGAGSTDTQYF.

This chain joins TRBV18 and TRBJ2-1; D is uncertain. V lost 1 base and J lost 0, with 10 bases in between. The V gene's germline CDR1 is KGHSH and CDR2 LQKENI. The length of the CDR3 is 16 residues. The CDR3 protein is CASSPLVRSSYNEQFF. As DNA, the CDR3 is TGTGCCAGCTCACCACTAGTGAGGAGCTCCTACAATGAGCAGTTCTTC.

This clonotype was found many times. The chain uses TRBV20-1 and TRBJ1-5; 7 nucleotides line up with TRBD1. In germline, CDR1 is DFQATT, CDR2 SNEGSKA (reference sequence). V dropped 0 bases and J dropped 9; count of bases not matched to a gene: 5. There are 13 residues in the CDR3. CDR3 protein: CSARDEGDRPQHF. The CDR3 nucleotides are TGCAGTGCTAGAGATGAAGGGGACAGGCCCCAGCATTTT.

Ten or more counts support this clonotype. The rearrangement joins TRBV28 to TRBJ2-1, with 8 nucleotides matching TRBD1. The V gene's germline CDR1 is MDHEN and CDR2 SYDVKM. This CDR3 is 15 amino acids long. The junction had 4 bases not matched to a gene; V was cut back by 5 bases and J by 1 base. The DNA of the CDR3 is TGTGCCAGCAGTACCCGGGACAGGTCCTACAATGAGCAGTTCTTC. Translated: CASSTRDRSYNEQFF.

V gene TRBV20-1 combines with J gene TRBJ2-3, with 9 bases fitting TRBD2. Trimming removed 6 bases from V and 5 bases from J; junction bases left unmatched: 6. Germline V gene data show CDR1 as DFQATT and CDR2 as SNEGSKA (reference sequence). This CDR3 is 13 amino acids long. CDR3 loop: CSALAGREDTQYF. The CDR3 nucleotides read TGCAGTGCCCTAGCGGGGAGGGAAGATACGCAGTATTTT.

This clonotype was recorded many times. V and J are TRBV2 and TRBJ1-4, with D uncertain. V lost 9 bases to trimming and J lost 7 bases, with 15 bases between them. Germline V CDR1 and CDR2: SNHLY, FYNNEI. The CDR3 extends over 13 amino acids. The CDR3 DNA reads as TGTGCCAGTACCCGAAGGGTTCGTGAAAAACTGTTTTTT. This gives the protein CASTRRVREKLFF.

This clonotype was observed many times. The rearrangement links TRBV28 to TRBJ2-5; perhaps TRBD2 as D (6 bases). Germline V CDR1 and CDR2: MDHEN, SYDVKM. The CDR3 is 14 amino acids. V was cut by 5 bases and J by 5 bases, with 15 bases left in between. In DNA form, the CDR3 reads TGTGCCAGCAGTCTGCGGGAAGGGACTGAGACCCAGTACTTC. It yields the protein CASSLREGTETQYF.